Below are 14 T cell receptor beta chains sequenced from a single sample in a study of blood T cell repertoires in COVID-19. Sequenced by immunoSEQ multiplex PCR; TCRdb stores in-frame clones only, minus some. The sample records roughly 230,000 clones, 75% to 85% being singletons. Sequencing was carried out using peripheral blood. The receptors stem from a human donor in a cohort sampled during active COVID-19.

The J gene is TRBJ1-1, the V gene TRBV28; D is unclear. This CDR3 is 15 amino acids long. The V and J ends lost 5 bases and 1 base respectively, with 14 bases between them. The germline V gene encodes CDR1 MDHEN and CDR2 SYDVKM. This CDR3 reads CASSTSTLSNTEAFF. As DNA, the CDR3 is TGTGCCAGCAGTACCTCGACACTGTCGAACACTGAAGCTTTCTTT.

This chain links TRBV11-2 with TRBJ2-7, with 10 positions matching TRBD2. CDR1 SGHAT and CDR2 FQNNGV come from the germline V gene. The CDR3 covers 17 residues. The junction had 10 bases not matched to a gene; V was cut back by 5 bases and J by 0 bases. The CDR3: CASSIRLAGVSSYEQYF. CDR3 DNA sequence: TGTGCCAGCAGCATCAGGCTAGCGGGGGTGAGCTCCTACGAGCAGTACTTC.

The chain links TRBV25-1 to TRBJ1-4; D remains ambiguous. The length of the CDR3 is 14 residues. CDR1 is MGHDK and CDR2 is SYGVNS in the germline V gene. The germline V and J ends were trimmed by 4 bases and 7 bases, with 13 bases remaining between them. The chain's CDR3 is CASSVNSLSEKLFF. CDR3 DNA: TGTGCCAGCAGTGTGAACAGTTTAAGTGAAAAACTGTTTTTT.

The chain carries TRBV7-3 and TRBJ2-5; 11 bases fit TRBD2. The CDR3 totals 16 residues. The V gene's germline CDR1 is SGHTA and CDR2 FQGTGA. The V gene end was trimmed by 2 bases and the J gene end by 5 bases; junction bases not matched to a gene: 7. The CDR3 DNA sequence: TGTGCCAGCAGCTTACTAGCGGGGGGCTCGAGGGAGACCCAGTACTTC. As protein: CASSLLAGGSRETQYF. The full variable domain, its missing parts supplied by reference TRBV7-3 and TRBJ2-5, is GAGVSQTPSNKVTEKGKYVELRCDPISGHTALYWYRQSLGQGPEFLIYFQGTGAADDSGLPNDRFFAVRPEGSVSTLKIQRTERGDSAVYLCASSLLAGGSRETQYFGPGTRLLVL.

The chain joins TRBV6-5 to TRBJ2-4; D call uncertain. This CDR3 comprises 13 residues. The V end lost 10 bases, the J end lost 0 bases, and 10 bases lay between the germline ends. CDR1 MNHEY and CDR2 SVGAGI come from the germline V gene. Here the CDR3 reads CATRLIAKNIQYF. Here the CDR3 DNA reads TGTGCCACAAGACTTATAGCCAAAAACATTCAGTACTTC.

V usage is TRBV24-1 and J usage is TRBJ2-7; 11 bases are a match to TRBD1. J was trimmed by 10 bases and V by 4 bases; bases with no gene match: 5. Germline V gene data show CDR1 as KGHDR and CDR2 as SFDVKD. The CDR3 contains 13 residues. CDR3 DNA: TGTGCCACCAGTGAAACCGGACAGGGGGCTCAGTACTTC. This gives the protein CATSETGQGAQYF.

This clone was observed a single time. The CDR3 reads CASSFRQNQETQYF. The CDR3 DNA is TGCGCCAGCAGCTTTCGACAGAACCAAGAGACCCAGTACTTC. The chain links TRBV5-1 to TRBJ2-5; possibly TRBD1 for D (5 bases). V lost 2 bases and J 0 bases, leaving 8 bases between the germline ends. The CDR3 consists of 14 residues. Germline lookup yields CDR1 SGHRS and CDR2 YFSETQ.

The chain is built from TRBV7-9 and TRBJ2-5; 7 positions agree with TRBD2. The CDR3 is 15 amino acids. The germline CDR1 and CDR2 sequences are SEHNR and FQNEAQ (reference sequence). Trimming cost V 4 bases and J 2 bases; bases outside gene matches: 7. CDR3 DNA: TGTGCCAGCAGCTCGGGAAGGCGGGGGCAAGAGACCCAGTACTTC. It is translated as CASSSGRRGQETQYF.

As to this clone: A junction end diverges from the germline sequence, so it may reflect a read error. The rearrangement links TRBV7-7 to TRBJ2-3, with 10 bases fitting TRBD1. Germline CDR1 SSHAT, CDR2 FNYEAQ (reference sequence). The CDR3 totals 15 residues. CDR3 in amino acids: CASRPGTGETDTQYF. DNA for the CDR3: TGTGCTAGCAGACCTGGGACAGGGGAAACAGATACGCAGTATTTT.

This rearrangement joins TRBV6-5 to TRBJ2-5; 10 nucleotides align to TRBD1. The CDR3 contains 16 residues. Unmatched junction bases numbered 11, after V lost 3 bases and J lost 7 bases. Germline values: CDR1 MNHEY, CDR2 SVGAGI. DNA of the CDR3: TGTGCCAGCAGTTATCGGGACAGGGGAGCAGGGGTGACCCAGTACTTC. Its translation is CASSYRDRGAGVTQYF.

The genes are TRBV20-1 and TRBJ2-1; D gene uncertain. The germline CDR1 and CDR2 sequences are DFQATT and SNEGSKA (reference sequence). The CDR3 is 11 amino acids. V dropped 1 base and J dropped 6 bases, with 4 bases sitting between them. The CDR3 DNA follows: TGCAGTGCTAGAGGCGTCAATGAGCAGTTCTTC. Its translation is CSARGVNEQFF.

V usage is TRBV23-1 and J usage is TRBJ1-1; 8 positions match TRBD1. TRBV23-1 is an ORF, with its function uncertain. Trimming took 0 bases from V and 3 from J; bases not matched to a gene: 9. The CDR3 runs 17 residues. CDR3 amino acids: CASSQSPPQGADTEAFF. CDR3 nucleotides: TGCGCCAGCAGTCAATCCCCCCCGCAGGGGGCGGACACTGAAGCTTTCTTT.

The J gene is TRBJ1-2, the V gene TRBV30, with no clear D. V was cut by 1 base and J by 4 bases, with 13 bases left in between. The CDR3 is 14 amino acids. Germline-derived CDR1 and CDR2 are GTSNPN and SVGIG (reference sequence). DNA of the CDR3: TGTGCCTGGAGTGCCTTTGCTCGGGGCTATGGCTACACCTTC. Translated: CAWSAFARGYGYTF.

Worth noting for this clone: One junction end disagrees with the germline gene, perhaps due to a read error. The rearrangement joins TRBV14 to TRBJ2-1, with 7 bases aligning to TRBD1. There are 18 residues in the CDR3. The germline V gene encodes CDR1 SGHDN and CDR2 FVKESK. The CDR3 reads CAGSQKGQRYDSYNEQFF. CDR3 nucleotide sequence: TGTGCCGGCAGCCAAAAGGGACAGCGATACGACTCCTACAATGAGCAGTTCTTC. Full variable domain (missing parts from reference TRBV14 and TRBJ2-1): EAGVTQFPSHSVIEKGQTVTLRCDPISGHDNLYWYRRVMGKEIKFLLHFVKESKQDESGMPNNRFLAERTGGTYSTLKVQPAELEDSGVYFCAGSQKGQRYDSYNEQFFGPGTRLTVL.